This T cell receptor (beta chain) emerged from a study of regulatory T cells in long-lasting Graves disease. On the study more broadly: Persistent Graves' disease denoted over 5 years of antithyroid drugs plus positive TSH receptor antibodies.

The sample holds a few counts of this clonotype. Its antigen is currently unknown. CDR1 is MDHEN and CDR2 is SYDVKM in the germline V gene. There are 15 residues in the CDR3. V was cut by 6 bases and J by 0 bases, with 11 bases left in between. Broader study findings: Among samples with persistent disease, TRBV28, TRBJ1-2 and TRBJ2-5 were favored.

Time point reported: persistent/refractory GD, antithyroid drugs over 5 years with positive TRAb. Generation of the TCR library employed RNA extracted from PBMCs. Patients were enrolled at an endocrinology department in Xi'an, China. Each patient gave 7 to 10 milliliters of EDTA-anticoagulated peripheral blood. CDR3-region Arm-PCR and iRepertoire HTBI primers produced the TCR beta libraries. TCRdb passed the multiplex PCR reads through MiXCR, listing each CDR3 protein once. The table has fewer than 450,000 distinct CDR3 sequences, roughly a quarter seen once. The chain uses TRBV28 and TRBJ2-2, with D uncertain. The starting material was peripheral blood mononuclear cells (PBMCs), obtained when the disease was refractory, from a patient treated with antithyroid drugs. This clonotype originated in a female donor with Graves disease. The DNA of the CDR3 is TGTGCCAGCAGCCCCAGAAGCGCGAACACCGGGGAGCTGTTTTTT. Its protein product is CASSPRSANTGELFF.